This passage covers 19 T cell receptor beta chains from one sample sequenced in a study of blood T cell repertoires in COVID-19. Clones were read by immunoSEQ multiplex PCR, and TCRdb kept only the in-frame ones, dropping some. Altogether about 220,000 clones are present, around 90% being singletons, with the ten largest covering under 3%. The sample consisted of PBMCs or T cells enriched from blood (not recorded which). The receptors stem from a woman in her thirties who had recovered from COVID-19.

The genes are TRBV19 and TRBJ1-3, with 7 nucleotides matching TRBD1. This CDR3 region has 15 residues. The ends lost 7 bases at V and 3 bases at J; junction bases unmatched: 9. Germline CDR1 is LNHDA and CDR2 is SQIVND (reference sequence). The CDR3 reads CASTTSDRLGNTIYF. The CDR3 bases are TGTGCCAGTACGACATCGGACAGGCTTGGAAACACCATATATTTT.

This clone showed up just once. The CDR3 loop reads CASRVSDRGTNQPQHF. The CDR3 DNA reads as TGTGCCAGTAGAGTATCCGACAGGGGGACGAATCAGCCCCAGCATTTT. The chain joins TRBV19 to TRBJ1-5; 9 nucleotides align to TRBD1. Germline V gene lookup returns CDR1 LNHDA and CDR2 SQIVND (reference sequence). With 6 bases clipped from V and 4 bases from J, the junction kept 10 bases outside the gene matches. This CDR3 is built from 16 residues. Full variable domain (rest looked up from reference TRBV19 and TRBJ1-5): DGGITQSPKYLFRKEGQNVTLSCEQNLNHDAMYWYRQDPGQGLRLIYYSQIVNDFQKGDIAEGYSVSREKKESFPLTVTSAQKNPTAFYLCASRVSDRGTNQPQHFGDGTRLSIL.

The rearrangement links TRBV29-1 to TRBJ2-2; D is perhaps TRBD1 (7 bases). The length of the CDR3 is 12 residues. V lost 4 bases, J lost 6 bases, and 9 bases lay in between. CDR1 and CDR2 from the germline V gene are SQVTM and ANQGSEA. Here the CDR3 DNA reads TGCAGCGTTGCCAGGGGGGCCGGGGAGCTGTTTTTT. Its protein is CSVARGAGELFF.

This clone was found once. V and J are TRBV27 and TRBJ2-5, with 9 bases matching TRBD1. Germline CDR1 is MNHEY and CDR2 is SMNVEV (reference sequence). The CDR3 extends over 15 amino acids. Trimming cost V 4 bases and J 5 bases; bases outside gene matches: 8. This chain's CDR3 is CASSSDRQGVETQYF. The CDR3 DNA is TGTGCCAGCAGTTCTGACCGACAGGGGGTTGAGACCCAGTACTTC.

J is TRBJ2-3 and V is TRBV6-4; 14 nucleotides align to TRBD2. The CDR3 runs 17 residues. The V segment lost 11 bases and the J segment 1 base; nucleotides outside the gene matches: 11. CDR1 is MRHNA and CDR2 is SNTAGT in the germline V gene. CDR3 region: CACSLTSGGAGTDTQYF. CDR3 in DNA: TGTGCCTGCTCCCTGACTAGCGGGGGGGCCGGCACAGATACGCAGTATTTT.

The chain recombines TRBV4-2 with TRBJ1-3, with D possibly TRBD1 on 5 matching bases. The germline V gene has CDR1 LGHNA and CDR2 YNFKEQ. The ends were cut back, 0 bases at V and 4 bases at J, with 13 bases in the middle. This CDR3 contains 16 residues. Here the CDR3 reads CASSQEWRGRGNTIYF. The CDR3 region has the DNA TGTGCCAGCAGCCAAGAATGGCGGGGGAGGGGAAACACCATATATTTT.

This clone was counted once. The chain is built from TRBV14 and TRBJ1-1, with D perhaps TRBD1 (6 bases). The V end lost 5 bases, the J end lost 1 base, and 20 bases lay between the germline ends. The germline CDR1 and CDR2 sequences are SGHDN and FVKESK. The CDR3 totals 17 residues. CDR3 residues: CASSYIGIRGPNTEAFF. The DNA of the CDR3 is TGTGCCAGCAGCTACATTGGGATCAGGGGCCCGAACACTGAAGCTTTCTTT. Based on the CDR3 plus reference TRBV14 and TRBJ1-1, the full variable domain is EAGVTQFPSHSVIEKGQTVTLRCDPISGHDNLYWYRRVMGKEIKFLLHFVKESKQDESGMPNNRFLAERTGGTYSTLKVQPAELEDSGVYFCASSYIGIRGPNTEAFFGQGTRLTVV.

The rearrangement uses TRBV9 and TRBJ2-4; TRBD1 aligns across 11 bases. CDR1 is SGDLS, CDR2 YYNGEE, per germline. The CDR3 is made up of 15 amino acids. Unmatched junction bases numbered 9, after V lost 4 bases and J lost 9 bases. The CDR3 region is CASSSLSGTGGIQYF. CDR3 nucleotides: TGTGCCAGCAGCTCACTGTCCGGGACAGGGGGCATTCAGTACTTC.

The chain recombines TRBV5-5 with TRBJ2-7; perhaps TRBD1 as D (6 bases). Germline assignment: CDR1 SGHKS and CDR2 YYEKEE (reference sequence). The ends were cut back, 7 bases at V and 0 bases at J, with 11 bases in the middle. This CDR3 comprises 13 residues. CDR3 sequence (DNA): TGTGCCAGCGGAGCAGGGGTCTCCTACGAGCAGTACTTC. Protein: CASGAGVSYEQYF.

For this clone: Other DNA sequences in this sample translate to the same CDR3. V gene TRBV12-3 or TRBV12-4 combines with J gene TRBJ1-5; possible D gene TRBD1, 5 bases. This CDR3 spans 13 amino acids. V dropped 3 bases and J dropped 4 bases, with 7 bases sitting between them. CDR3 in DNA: TGTGCCAGCAGTTTTAGGGGTAATCAGCCCCAGCATTTT. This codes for CASSFRGNQPQHF.

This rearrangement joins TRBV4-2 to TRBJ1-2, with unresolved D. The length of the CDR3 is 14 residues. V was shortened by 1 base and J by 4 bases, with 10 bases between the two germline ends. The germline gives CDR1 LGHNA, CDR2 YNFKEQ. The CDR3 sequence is CASSQGRGSYGYTF. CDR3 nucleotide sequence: TGTGCCAGCAGCCAAGGGAGAGGTTCCTATGGCTACACCTTC.

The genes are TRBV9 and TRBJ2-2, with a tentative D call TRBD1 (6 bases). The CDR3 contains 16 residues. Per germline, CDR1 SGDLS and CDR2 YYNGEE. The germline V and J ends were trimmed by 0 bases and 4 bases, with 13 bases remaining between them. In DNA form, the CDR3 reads TGTGCCAGCAGCGTAGCAGGGGACCGATTCACCGGGGAGCTGTTTTTT. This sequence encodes CASSVAGDRFTGELFF.

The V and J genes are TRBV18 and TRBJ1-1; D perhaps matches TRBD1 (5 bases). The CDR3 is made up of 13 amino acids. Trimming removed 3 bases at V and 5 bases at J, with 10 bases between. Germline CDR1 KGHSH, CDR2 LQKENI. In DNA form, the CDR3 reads TGTGCCAGCTCACCCGACAGTAAGACTGAAGCTTTCTTT. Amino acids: CASSPDSKTEAFF.

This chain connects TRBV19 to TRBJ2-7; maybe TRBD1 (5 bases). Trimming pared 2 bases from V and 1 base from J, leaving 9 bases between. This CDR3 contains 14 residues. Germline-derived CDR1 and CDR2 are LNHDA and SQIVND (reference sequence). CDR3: CASSITGGSYEQYF. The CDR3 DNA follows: TGTGCCAGTAGTATAACAGGCGGATCCTACGAGCAGTACTTC.

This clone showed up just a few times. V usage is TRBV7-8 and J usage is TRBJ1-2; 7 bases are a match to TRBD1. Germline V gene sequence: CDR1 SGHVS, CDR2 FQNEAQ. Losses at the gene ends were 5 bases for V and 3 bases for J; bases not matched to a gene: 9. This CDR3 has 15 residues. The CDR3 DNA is TGTGCCAGCAGCCAAGACAGGGATCGGGACTATGGCTACACCTTC. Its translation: CASSQDRDRDYGYTF.

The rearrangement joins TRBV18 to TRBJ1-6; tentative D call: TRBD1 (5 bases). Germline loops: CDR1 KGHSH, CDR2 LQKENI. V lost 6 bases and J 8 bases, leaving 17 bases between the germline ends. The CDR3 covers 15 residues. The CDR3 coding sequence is TGTGCCAGCTCGCCTATCAGGGAATCTGATTCACCCCTCCACTTT. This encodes CASSPIRESDSPLHF.

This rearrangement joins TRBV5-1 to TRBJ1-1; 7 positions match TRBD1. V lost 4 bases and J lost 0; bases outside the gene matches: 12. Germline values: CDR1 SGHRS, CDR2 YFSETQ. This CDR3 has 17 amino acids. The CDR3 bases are TGCGCCAGCAGCCTGAACAGGGGCTCGGGATTGAACACTGAAGCTTTCTTT. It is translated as CASSLNRGSGLNTEAFF.

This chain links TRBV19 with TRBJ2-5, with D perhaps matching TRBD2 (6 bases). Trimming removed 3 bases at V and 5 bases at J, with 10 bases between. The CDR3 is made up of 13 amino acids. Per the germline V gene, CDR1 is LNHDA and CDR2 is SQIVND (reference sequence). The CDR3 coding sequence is TGTGCCAGTAGTATGGTTGGGGGGGAGACCCAGTACTTC. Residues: CASSMVGGETQYF.

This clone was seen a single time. CDR3 bases: TGTGCCAGCAGTTTATACAGGACAGGTTCCTACGAGCAGTACTTC. It is translated as CASSLYRTGSYEQYF. The chain is built from TRBV27 and TRBJ2-7, with 7 bases fitting TRBD1. V shed 1 base, J shed 1 base, and the junction held 4 bases outside the gene matches. The V gene's germline CDR1 is MNHEY and CDR2 SMNVEV (reference sequence). The CDR3 length is 15 residues.